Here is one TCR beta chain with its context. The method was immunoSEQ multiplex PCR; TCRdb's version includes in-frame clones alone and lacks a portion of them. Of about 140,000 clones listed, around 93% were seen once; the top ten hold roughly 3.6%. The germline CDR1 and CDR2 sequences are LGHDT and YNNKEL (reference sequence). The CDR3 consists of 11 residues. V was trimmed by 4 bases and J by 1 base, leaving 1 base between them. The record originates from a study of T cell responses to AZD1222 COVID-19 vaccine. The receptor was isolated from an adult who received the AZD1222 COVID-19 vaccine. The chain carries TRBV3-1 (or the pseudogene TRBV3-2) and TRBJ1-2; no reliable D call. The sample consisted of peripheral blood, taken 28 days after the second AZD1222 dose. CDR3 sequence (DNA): TGTGCCAGCAGCCTTAACTATGGCTACACCTTC. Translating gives CASSLNYGYTF.